These 14 T cell receptor beta chains share one sample of origin, sequenced in a study of siplizumab effects on memory and regulatory T cells. Sequencing was performed with immunoSEQ multiplex PCR; in TCRdb, only in-frame clones are kept and a portion is missing. The top ten hold 0.3% of the sample, which has over 85,000 clones, nearly 95% seen once. The sample comprised non-Treg CD4+ T cells sorted from blood. The receptors here all came from a human donor in good health.

This chain links TRBV7-9 with TRBJ1-2; D perhaps matches TRBD1 (5 bases). CDR3 length equals 14 residues. The V end was cut by 2 bases, the J end by 8 bases, with 15 bases between. Germline V gene sequence: CDR1 SEHNR, CDR2 FQNEAQ (reference sequence). The CDR3 loop reads CASSLTSGTGGYTF. The CDR3 DNA sequence: TGTGCCAGCAGCTTAACCTCTGGGACTGGCGGCTACACCTTC. The full variable domain, its missing parts supplied by reference TRBV7-9 and TRBJ1-2, is DTGVSQNPRHKITKRGQNVTFRCDPISEHNRLYWYRQTLGQGPEFLTYFQNEAQLEKSRLLSDRFSAERPKGSFSTLEIQRTEQGDSAMYLCASSLTSGTGGYTFGSGTRLTVV.

V is TRBV7-2 and J is TRBJ1-5; tentatively, D is TRBD1 (6 bases). Germline CDR1 and CDR2: SGHTA and FQGNSA. The CDR3 loop spans 13 amino acids. V was pared by 4 bases and J by 4 bases, with 8 bases between. The CDR3 spells CASSSQGNQPQHF. DNA for the CDR3: TGTGCCAGCAGCTCTCAGGGGAATCAGCCCCAGCATTTT.

The chain has TRBV10-1 and TRBJ2-7; 9 bases map to TRBD1. The trim removed 6 bases at V and 5 bases at J, leaving 8 bases unmatched. The germline CDR1 and CDR2 sequences are WNHNN and SYGVQD (reference sequence). The CDR3 contains 14 residues. DNA of the CDR3: TGCGCCAGCAGCACCGGGACAGGGATGAACGAGCAGTACTTC. Amino acid sequence: CASSTGTGMNEQYF.

The chain carries TRBV29-1 and TRBJ1-1; TRBD1 is a possible D gene (5 bases). V gave up 6 bases and J gave up 1 base, with 6 bases separating them. Germline V gene sequence: CDR1 SQVTM, CDR2 ANQGSEA. The CDR3 contains 11 residues. CDR3 residues: CSVRENTEAFF. The CDR3 DNA reads as TGCAGCGTCAGGGAGAACACTGAAGCTTTCTTT. Filled out from reference TRBV29-1 and TRBJ1-1, the complete variable domain reads SAVISQKPSRDICQRGTSLTIQCQVDSQVTMMFWYRQQPGQSLTLIATANQGSEATYESGFVIDKFPISRPNLTFSTLTVSNMSPEDSSIYLCSVRENTEAFFGQGTRLTVV.

This chain uses TRBV30 with TRBJ2-1, with D maybe TRBD1 (6 bases). CDR1 and CDR2 (germline): GTSNPN, SVGIG (reference sequence). The CDR3 runs to 14 residues. The V end was cut by 4 bases, the J end by 3 bases, with 13 bases between. CDR3 residues: CAWKYPGVYNEQFF. The CDR3 region has the DNA TGTGCCTGGAAATACCCAGGGGTCTACAATGAGCAGTTCTTC.

This clone was seen just once. The J gene is TRBJ2-3, the V gene TRBV6-1, with D possibly matching TRBD2 (5 bases). This CDR3 is built from 15 residues. Germline V gene lookup returns CDR1 MNHNS and CDR2 SASEGT. V lost 5 bases to trimming and J lost 6 bases, with 18 bases between them. CDR3 amino acids: CASSILTLRGDTQYF. The CDR3 region has the DNA TGTGCCAGCAGTATCCTCACGTTAAGAGGGGATACGCAGTATTTT.

The chain couples TRBV30 to TRBJ1-3; D is undetermined. This CDR3 comprises 12 residues. Germline CDR1 reads GTSNPN; CDR2 reads SVGIG (reference sequence). Trimming pared 2 bases from V and 6 bases from J, leaving 8 bases between. The CDR3 region has the DNA TGTGCCTGGAGTCGGCAGAAAAACACCATATATTTT. Residues: CAWSRQKNTIYF.

This clone was recorded only once. V is TRBV4-1 and J is TRBJ2-3, with D uncertain. CDR3 length equals 13 residues. V shed 0 bases and J shed 6 bases, with 7 bases lying between them. Germline V gene data show CDR1 as MGHRA and CDR2 as YSYEKL. The CDR3 DNA reads as TGCGCCAGCAGCCAAGAAGGGTGGGATACGCAGTATTTT. Residues: CASSQEGWDTQYF.

This clone appeared a single time. This chain joins TRBV11-2 and TRBJ2-1; D may be TRBD1 or TRBD2 (7 bases each). The CDR3 totals 12 residues. V shed 3 bases and J shed 10 bases, with 10 bases lying between them. Germline lookup yields CDR1 SGHAT and CDR2 FQNNGV. The CDR3 sequence: CASSLQGGEQFF. DNA for the CDR3: TGTGCCAGCAGCTTGCAGGGGGGGGAGCAGTTCTTC.

The V gene is TRBV30, the J gene TRBJ2-5; no clear D. CDR3 size: 12 residues. Per germline, CDR1 GTSNPN and CDR2 SVGIG (reference sequence). V shed 1 base and J shed 4 bases, with 7 bases lying between them. CDR3 coding DNA: TGTGCCTGGAGTGGGGTGTTAGAGACCCAGTACTTC. Translated, it gives CAWSGVLETQYF.

CDR3: CASSPRATLSADTQYF. CDR3 coding DNA: TGTGCCAGCAGCCCACGGGCCACCCTCAGCGCAGATACGCAGTATTTT. The V and J genes are TRBV5-4 and TRBJ2-3; D remains ambiguous. Deletions cut 4 bases from V and 4 bases from J, with 19 bases between. CDR3 length equals 16 residues. The germline V gene encodes CDR1 SGHNT and CDR2 YYREEE (reference sequence).

The gene calls are TRBV4-2 and TRBJ2-7; D remains unclear. V was trimmed by 3 bases and J by 3 bases, leaving 21 bases between them. The CDR3 is 17 amino acids. Looked up from germline, CDR1 is LGHNA and CDR2 is YNFKEQ. The CDR3 is CASSHPKKTAQDYEQYF. CDR3 DNA sequence: TGTGCCAGCAGCCACCCTAAGAAAACAGCCCAAGACTACGAGCAGTACTTC.

CDR3 coding DNA: TGTGCCAGCAAAGAAGGTATAACCGGGGAGCTGTTTTTT. It specifies CASKEGITGELFF. The V gene is TRBV6-1, the J gene TRBJ2-2; D is ambiguous. The V and J ends lost 7 bases and 5 bases respectively, with 11 bases between them. The CDR3 runs 13 residues. Germline assignment: CDR1 MNHNS and CDR2 SASEGT.

The chain has TRBV18 and TRBJ2-3, with D hard to call. V was pared by 2 bases and J by 4 bases, with 7 bases between. Germline lookup yields CDR1 KGHSH and CDR2 LQKENI. The CDR3 spans 13 residues. The DNA for the CDR3 is TGTGCCAGCTCACCAGCTGGGGCAGATACGCAGTATTTT. This encodes CASSPAGADTQYF.